These 4 T cell receptor beta chains were sequenced from one sample in a study of response to subunit inactivated influenza vaccine. TCRdb recomputed calls from the RT-PCR reads with MiXCR, one row per CDR3 protein. The sample carries 600,000 to 850,000 distinct CDR3 sequences, approximately 14% recorded once. The sample consisted of PBMCs from blood, taken approximately 15 days before vaccination. The receptors were gathered from a man aged 45-65 years who received an inactivated influenza vaccine.

This clonotype has a handful of counts. The chain joins TRBV18 to TRBJ2-6; D gene ambiguous. The germline V gene has CDR1 KGHSH and CDR2 LQKENI. This CDR3 spans 16 amino acids. Trimming cost V 4 bases and J 4 bases, with 14 bases left between them. CDR3 nucleotides: TGTGCCAGCTCACTTAAAACCCAAGCGGGGGCCAACGTCCTGACTTTC. This codes for CASSLKTQAGANVLTF.

This clonotype showed up just a few times. The chain uses TRBV2 and TRBJ2-3; 13 nucleotides align to TRBD2. V lost 4 bases and J lost 0; bases outside the gene matches: 4. Germline V gene sequence: CDR1 SNHLY, CDR2 FYNNEI. There are 17 residues in the CDR3. The CDR3: CASSGTSGRLSTDTQYF. CDR3 nucleotides: TGTGCCAGCAGTGGGACTAGCGGGAGATTAAGCACAGATACGCAGTATTTT.

This clonotype was counted between two and nine times. This sequence joins TRBV7-9 and TRBJ2-7; TRBD2 matches at 10 bases. CDR1 and CDR2 (germline): SEHNR, FQNEAQ (reference sequence). With V trimmed by 0 bases and J by 3 bases, 5 bases remained unmatched. CDR3 size: 16 residues. CDR3 sequence: CASSLALASGSYEQYF. CDR3 in DNA: TGTGCCAGCAGCTTAGCTTTGGCTAGCGGGAGCTACGAGCAGTACTTC.

This clonotype was seen only a few times. The gene calls are TRBV6-2 or TRBV6-3 and TRBJ2-1, with D perhaps given as TRBD1 or TRBD2 (5 bases each). Deletions cut 2 bases from V and 8 bases from J, with 19 bases between. This CDR3 is 16 amino acids long. Germline assignment: CDR1 MNHEY and CDR2 SVGEGT. CDR3 in amino acids: CASSYRMGRTIDEQFF. Written as DNA, the CDR3 is TGTGCCAGCAGTTACCGGATGGGACGGACAATAGATGAGCAGTTCTTC.